This TCR beta chain is drawn from a study of T cell repertoires in cytomegalovirus infection. Overall study context: It was the public TCR beta signatures that indicated both CMV infection and matching HLA type.

MiXCR was run by TCRdb on the reads, yielding one entry per CDR3 protein. The top ten clones hold 18% of a sample with nearly 700,000 distinct CDR3 sequences, roughly 36% of them seen once. CDR1 SGHVS and CDR2 FQNEAQ come from the germline V gene. V was pared by 5 bases and J by 0 bases, with 12 bases between. The CDR3 spans 15 residues. For this clonotype: What it binds is unknown.

The chain employs TRBV7-8 and TRBJ2-3; D gene uncertain. This TCR came from a human donor in good health (CMV status not recorded). Some clones in this sample may be carry-over from other donors' samples. The sequenced sample was cultured PBMCs, obtained from culture after CMV antigen stimulation. CDR3 residues: CASSLYRVSTDTQYF. The CDR3, as DNA: TGTGCCAGCAGCCTCTACCGGGTTAGCACAGATACGCAGTATTTT.